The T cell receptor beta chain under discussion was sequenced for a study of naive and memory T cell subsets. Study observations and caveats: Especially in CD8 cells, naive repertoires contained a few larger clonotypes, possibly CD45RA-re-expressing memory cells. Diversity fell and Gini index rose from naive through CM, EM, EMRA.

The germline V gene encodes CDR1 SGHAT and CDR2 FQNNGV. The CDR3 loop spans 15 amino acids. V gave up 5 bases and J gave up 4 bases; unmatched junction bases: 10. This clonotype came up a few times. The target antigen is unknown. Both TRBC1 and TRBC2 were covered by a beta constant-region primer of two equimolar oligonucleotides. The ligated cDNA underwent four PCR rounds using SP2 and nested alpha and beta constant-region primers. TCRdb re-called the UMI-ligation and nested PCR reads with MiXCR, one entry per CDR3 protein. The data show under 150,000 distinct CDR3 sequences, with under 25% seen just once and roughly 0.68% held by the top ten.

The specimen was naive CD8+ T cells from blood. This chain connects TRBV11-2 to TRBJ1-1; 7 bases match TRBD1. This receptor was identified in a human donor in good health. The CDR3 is CASSPSTGKGTEAFF. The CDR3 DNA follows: TGTGCCAGCAGCCCATCGACAGGGAAAGGCACTGAAGCTTTCTTT.